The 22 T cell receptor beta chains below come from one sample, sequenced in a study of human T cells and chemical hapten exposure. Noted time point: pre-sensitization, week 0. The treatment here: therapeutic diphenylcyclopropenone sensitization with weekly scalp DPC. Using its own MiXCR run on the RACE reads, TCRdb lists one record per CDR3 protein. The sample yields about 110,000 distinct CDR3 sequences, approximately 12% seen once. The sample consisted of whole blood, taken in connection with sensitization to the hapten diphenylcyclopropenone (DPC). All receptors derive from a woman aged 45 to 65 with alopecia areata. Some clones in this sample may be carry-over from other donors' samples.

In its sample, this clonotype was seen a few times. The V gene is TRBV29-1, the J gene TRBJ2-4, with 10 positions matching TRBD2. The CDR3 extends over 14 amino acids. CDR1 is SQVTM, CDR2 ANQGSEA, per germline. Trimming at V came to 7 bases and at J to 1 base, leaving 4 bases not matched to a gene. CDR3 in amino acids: CSAHSGGAKNIQYF. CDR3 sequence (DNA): TGCAGCGCCCATAGCGGGGGGGCCAAAAACATTCAGTACTTC.

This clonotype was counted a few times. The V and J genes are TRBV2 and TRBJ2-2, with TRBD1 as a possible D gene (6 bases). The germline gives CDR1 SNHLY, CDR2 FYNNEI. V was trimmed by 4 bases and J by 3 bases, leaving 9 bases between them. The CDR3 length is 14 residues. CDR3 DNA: TGTGCCAGCAGTGTTTACAGGGACACCGGGGAGCTGTTTTTT. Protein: CASSVYRDTGELFF.

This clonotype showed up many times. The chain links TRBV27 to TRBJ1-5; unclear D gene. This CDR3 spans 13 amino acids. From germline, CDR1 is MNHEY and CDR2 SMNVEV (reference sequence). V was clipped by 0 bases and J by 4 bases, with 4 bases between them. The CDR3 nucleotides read TGTGCCAGCAGTTTATCCGTGAATCAGCCCCAGCATTTT. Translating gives CASSLSVNQPQHF.

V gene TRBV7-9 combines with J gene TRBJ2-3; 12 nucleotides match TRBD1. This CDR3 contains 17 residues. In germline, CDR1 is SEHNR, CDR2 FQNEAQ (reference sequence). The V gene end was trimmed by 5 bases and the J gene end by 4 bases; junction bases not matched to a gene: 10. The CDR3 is CASSPLSGTGGPDTQYF. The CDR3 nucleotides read TGTGCCAGCAGCCCCCTCTCCGGGACAGGGGGCCCAGATACGCAGTATTTT.

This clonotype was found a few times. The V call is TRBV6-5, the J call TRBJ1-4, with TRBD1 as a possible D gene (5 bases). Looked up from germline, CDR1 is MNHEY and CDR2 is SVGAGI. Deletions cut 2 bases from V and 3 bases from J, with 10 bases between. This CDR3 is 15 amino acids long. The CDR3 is CASSYAGSANEKLFF. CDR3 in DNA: TGTGCCAGCAGTTACGCAGGGTCGGCTAATGAAAAACTGTTTTTT.

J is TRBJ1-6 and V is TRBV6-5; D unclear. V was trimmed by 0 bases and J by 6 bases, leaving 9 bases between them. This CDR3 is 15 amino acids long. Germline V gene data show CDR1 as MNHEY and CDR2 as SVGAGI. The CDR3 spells CASSYSQDLNSPLHF. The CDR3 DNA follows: TGTGCCAGCAGTTACTCCCAGGACCTTAATTCACCCCTCCACTTT.

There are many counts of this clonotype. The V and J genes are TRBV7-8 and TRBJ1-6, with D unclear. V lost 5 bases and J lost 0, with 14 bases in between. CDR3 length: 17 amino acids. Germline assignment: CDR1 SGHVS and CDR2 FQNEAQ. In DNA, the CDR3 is TGTGCCAGCAGCCTGACCGTAAAAAGCTCCTATAATTCACCCCTCCACTTT. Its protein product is CASSLTVKSSYNSPLHF.

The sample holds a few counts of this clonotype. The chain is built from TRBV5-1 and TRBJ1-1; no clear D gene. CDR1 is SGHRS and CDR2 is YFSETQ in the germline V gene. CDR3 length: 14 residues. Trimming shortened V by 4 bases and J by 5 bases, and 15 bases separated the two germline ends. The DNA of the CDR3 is TGCGCCAGCAGCCGAACCGTAGGAGGGACTGAAGCTTTCTTT. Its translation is CASSRTVGGTEAFF. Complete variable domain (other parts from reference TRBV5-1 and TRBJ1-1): KAGVTQTPRYLIKTRGQQVTLSCSPISGHRSVSWYQQTPGQGLQFLFEYFSETQRNKGNFPGRFSGRQFSNSRSEMNVSTLELGDSALYLCASSRTVGGTEAFFGQGTRLTVV.

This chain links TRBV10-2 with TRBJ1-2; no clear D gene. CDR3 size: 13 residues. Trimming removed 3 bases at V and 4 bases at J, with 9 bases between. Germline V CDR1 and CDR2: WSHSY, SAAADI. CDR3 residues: CASSEKESYGYTF. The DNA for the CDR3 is TGCGCCAGCAGTGAAAAAGAGAGCTATGGCTACACCTTC.

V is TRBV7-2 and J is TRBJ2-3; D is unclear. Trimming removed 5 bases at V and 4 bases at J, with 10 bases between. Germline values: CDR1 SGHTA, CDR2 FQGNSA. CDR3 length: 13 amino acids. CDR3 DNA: TGTGCCAGCAGCCCCGGTGGGGCAGATACGCAGTATTTT. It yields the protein CASSPGGADTQYF. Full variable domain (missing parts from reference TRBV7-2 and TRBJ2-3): GAGVSQSPSNKVTEKGKDVELRCDPISGHTALYWYRQSLGQGLEFLIYFQGNSAPDKSGLPSDRFSAERTGGSVSTLTIQRTQQEDSAVYLCASSPGGADTQYFGPGTRLTVL.

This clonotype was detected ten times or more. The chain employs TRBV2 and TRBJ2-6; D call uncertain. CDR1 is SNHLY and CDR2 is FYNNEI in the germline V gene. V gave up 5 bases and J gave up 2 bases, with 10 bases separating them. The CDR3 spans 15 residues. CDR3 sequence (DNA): TGTGCCAGCAGTTACGACACCACTGGGGCCAACGTCCTGACTTTC. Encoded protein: CASSYDTTGANVLTF. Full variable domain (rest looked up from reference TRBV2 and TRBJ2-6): EPEVTQTPSHQVTQMGQEVILRCVPISNHLYFYWYRQILGQKVEFLVSFYNNEISEKSEIFDDQFSVERPDGSNFTLKIRSTKLEDSAMYFCASSYDTTGANVLTFGAGSRLTVL.

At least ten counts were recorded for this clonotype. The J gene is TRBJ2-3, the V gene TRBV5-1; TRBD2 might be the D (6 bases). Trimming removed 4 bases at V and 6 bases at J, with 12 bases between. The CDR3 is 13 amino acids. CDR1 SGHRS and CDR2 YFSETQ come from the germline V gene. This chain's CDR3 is CASSTGAGDTQYF. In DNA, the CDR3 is TGCGCCAGCAGCACGGGAGCAGGGGATACGCAGTATTTT.

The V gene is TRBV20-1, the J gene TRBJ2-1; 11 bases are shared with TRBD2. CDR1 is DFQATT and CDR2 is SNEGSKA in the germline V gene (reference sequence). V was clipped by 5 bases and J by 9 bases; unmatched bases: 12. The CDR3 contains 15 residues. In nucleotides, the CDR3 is TGCAGTGCTTCCCACACACTAGCGGGAGTAGGTGAGCAGTTCTTC. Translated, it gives CSASHTLAGVGEQFF.

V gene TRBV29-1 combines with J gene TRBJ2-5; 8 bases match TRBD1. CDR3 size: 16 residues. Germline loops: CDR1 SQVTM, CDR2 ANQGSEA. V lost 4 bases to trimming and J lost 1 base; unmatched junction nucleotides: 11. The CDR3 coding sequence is TGCAGCGTTGGGGGGACCTCGACAGGGGCCCAAGAGACCCAGTACTTC. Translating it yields CSVGGTSTGAQETQYF.

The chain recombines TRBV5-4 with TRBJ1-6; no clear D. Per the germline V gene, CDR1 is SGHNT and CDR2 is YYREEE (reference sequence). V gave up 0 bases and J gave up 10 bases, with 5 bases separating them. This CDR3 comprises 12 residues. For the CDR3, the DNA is TGTGCCAGCAGCTTGGAAGGCTCACCCCTCCACTTT. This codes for CASSLEGSPLHF. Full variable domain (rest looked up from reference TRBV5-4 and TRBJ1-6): ETGVTQSPTHLIKTRGQQVTLRCSSQSGHNTVSWYQQALGQGPQFIFQYYREEENGRGNFPPRFSGLQFPNYSSELNVNALELDDSALYLCASSLEGSPLHFGNGTRLTVT.

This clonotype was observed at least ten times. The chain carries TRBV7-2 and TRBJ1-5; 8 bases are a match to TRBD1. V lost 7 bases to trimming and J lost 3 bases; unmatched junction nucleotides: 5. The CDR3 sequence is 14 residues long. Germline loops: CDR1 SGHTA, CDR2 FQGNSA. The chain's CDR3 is CASTTTGANQPQHF. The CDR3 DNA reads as TGTGCCAGCACCACGACAGGGGCCAATCAGCCCCAGCATTTT.

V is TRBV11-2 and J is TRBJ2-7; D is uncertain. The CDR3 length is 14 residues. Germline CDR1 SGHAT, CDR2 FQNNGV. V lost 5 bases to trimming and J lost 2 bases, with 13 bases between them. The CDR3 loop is CASSLAPGTYEQYF. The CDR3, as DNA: TGTGCCAGCAGCCTCGCCCCCGGAACCTACGAGCAGTACTTC.

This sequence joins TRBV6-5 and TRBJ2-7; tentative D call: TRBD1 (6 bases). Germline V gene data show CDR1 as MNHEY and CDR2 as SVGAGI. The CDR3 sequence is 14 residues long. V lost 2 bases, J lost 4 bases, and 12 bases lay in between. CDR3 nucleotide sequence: TGTGCCAGCAGTTACGGCAGGGGAGCGTACGAGCAGTACTTC. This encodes CASSYGRGAYEQYF.

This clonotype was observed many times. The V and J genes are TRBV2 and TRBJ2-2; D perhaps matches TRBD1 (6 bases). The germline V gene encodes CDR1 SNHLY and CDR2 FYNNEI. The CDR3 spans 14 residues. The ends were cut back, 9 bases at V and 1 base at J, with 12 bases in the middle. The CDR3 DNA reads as TGTGCCAGTAAGAGGACAGAGAACACCGGGGAGCTGTTTTTT. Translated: CASKRTENTGELFF. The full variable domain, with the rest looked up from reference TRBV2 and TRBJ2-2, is EPEVTQTPSHQVTQMGQEVILRCVPISNHLYFYWYRQILGQKVEFLVSFYNNEISEKSEIFDDQFSVERPDGSNFTLKIRSTKLEDSAMYFCASKRTENTGELFFGEGSRLTVL.

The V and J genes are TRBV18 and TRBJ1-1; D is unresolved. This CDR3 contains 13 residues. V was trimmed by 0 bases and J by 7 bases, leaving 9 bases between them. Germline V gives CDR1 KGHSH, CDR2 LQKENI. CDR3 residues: CASSPPSGSEAFF. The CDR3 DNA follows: TGTGCCAGCTCACCACCGTCGGGGAGTGAAGCTTTCTTT. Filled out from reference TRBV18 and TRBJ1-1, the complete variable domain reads NAGVMQNPRHLVRRRGQEARLRCSPMKGHSHVYWYRQLPEEGLKFMVYLQKENIIDESGMPKERFSAEFPKEGPSILRIQQVVRGDSAAYFCASSPPSGSEAFFGQGTRLTVV.

This chain's CDR3 is CASSRWDSEKLFF. The CDR3 coding sequence is TGTGCCAGCAGCCGTTGGGACAGCGAAAAACTGTTTTTT. J is TRBJ1-4 and V is TRBV7-9, with TRBD1 identical over 7 bases. The CDR3 is 13 residues long. V trimming: 5 bases; J trimming: 8 bases; junction bases outside the gene matches: 5. The germline V gene encodes CDR1 SEHNR and CDR2 FQNEAQ (reference sequence). Full variable domain (rest looked up from reference TRBV7-9 and TRBJ1-4): DTGVSQNPRHKITKRGQNVTFRCDPISEHNRLYWYRQTLGQGPEFLTYFQNEAQLEKSRLLSDRFSAERPKGSFSTLEIQRTEQGDSAMYLCASSRWDSEKLFFGSGTQLSVL.

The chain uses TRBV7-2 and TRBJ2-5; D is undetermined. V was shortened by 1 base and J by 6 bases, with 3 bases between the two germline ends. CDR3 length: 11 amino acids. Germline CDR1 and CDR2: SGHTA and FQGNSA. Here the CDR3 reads CASSLDKTQYF. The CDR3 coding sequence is TGTGCCAGCAGCTTAGATAAGACCCAGTACTTC.